The 6 T cell receptor beta chains presented below share a single source sample, sequenced in a study of beta chain features in type 1 diabetes. The sequenced template was cDNA made from the entire isolated RNA. Clones were sequenced by immunoSEQ multiplex PCR, and TCRdb holds only the in-frame ones, with some missing. This sample has 110,000 to 150,000 clones, with roughly 10% found just once. Specimen: central memory CD4+ T cells from blood. These receptors were taken from a woman between 40 and 50 years old in good health.

This clone was detected only a few times. V is TRBV18 and J is TRBJ2-5, with D perhaps TRBD1 (6 bases). V was cut by 6 bases and J by 2 bases, with 13 bases left in between. Germline lookup yields CDR1 KGHSH and CDR2 LQKENI. The CDR3 runs to 14 residues. As DNA, the CDR3 is TGTGCCAGCTCGGCCGGACAGAGGCAAGAGACCCAGTACTTC. As protein: CASSAGQRQETQYF.

The genes are TRBV6-5 and TRBJ2-4, with 7 nucleotides matching TRBD1. CDR1 MNHEY and CDR2 SVGAGI come from the germline V gene. The junction had 5 bases not matched to a gene; V was cut back by 6 bases and J by 9 bases. The CDR3 has 12 amino acids. The CDR3 region is CASRTGFGIQYF. The CDR3 DNA reads as TGTGCCAGCAGGACAGGGTTTGGCATTCAGTACTTC.

This clone has only a few counts. The rearrangement uses TRBV10-1 and TRBJ2-1; TRBD2 aligns across 9 bases. The trim removed 2 bases at V and 3 bases at J, leaving 8 bases unmatched. The CDR3 consists of 17 residues. The V gene's germline CDR1 is WNHNN and CDR2 SYGVQD (reference sequence). CDR3 coding DNA: TGCGCCAGCAGTGAGGTTGGTAGCGGGGGAATCTACAATGAGCAGTTCTTC. It specifies CASSEVGSGGIYNEQFF.

This clone came up a few times. The gene calls are TRBV4-1 and TRBJ2-2; 10 nucleotides agree with TRBD2. V trimming: 3 bases; J trimming: 2 bases; junction bases outside the gene matches: 6. Germline CDR1 and CDR2: MGHRA and YSYEKL. CDR3 length: 17 amino acids. In DNA form, the CDR3 reads TGCGCCAGCAGCCAGCTAGCGGGGGCTGGTAACACCGGGGAGCTGTTTTTT. Its translation: CASSQLAGAGNTGELFF.

This clone turned up a few times. This chain connects TRBV5-6 to TRBJ2-5; 8 bases align to TRBD1. CDR3 size: 13 residues. Germline values: CDR1 SGHDT, CDR2 YYEEEE. The CDR3 here is CVRRRGLQETQYF. The CDR3 region has the DNA TGTGTCCGGCGCAGGGGGCTCCAAGAGACCCAGTACTTC.

The chain recombines TRBV4-3 with TRBJ1-1; TRBD1 is a possible D gene (5 bases). Trimming cost V 3 bases and J 7 bases, with 18 bases left between them. CDR1 LGHNA and CDR2 YSLEER come from the germline V gene. The CDR3 is 15 residues long. CDR3 residues: CASSQGGLALDEAFF. CDR3 DNA sequence: TGCGCCAGCAGCCAGGGGGGGTTGGCCCTGGATGAAGCTTTCTTT.